The rows below give T cell receptor beta chains drawn from one sample of a study of molecular identifiers for immune sequencing clone quantification. TCRdb processed the PCR reads anew with MiXCR; each CDR3 protein has one entry. The sample holds over 85,000 distinct CDR3 sequences, approximately 23% seen once. The source material was naive CD8+ T cells from blood, with Jurkat cell RNA spiked in. These receptors originate from a human donor in good health. Some libraries in this study had Jurkat cell RNA spiked in. Both conserved end residues are part of each CDR3. Clone size appears in some rows only: once, few, many, or a class for an expanded clone.

V gene: TRBV27
clone size: .
CDR3 protein: CAGSARAGGIDEQFF

V gene: TRBV7-2
clone size: few
CDR3 protein: CASSLWGTANSPLHF

V gene: TRBV5-6
clone size: .
CDR3 protein: CASSLAGGSITDTQYF

V gene: TRBV15
clone size: .
CDR3 protein: CATSAPQGPRTEALF

V gene: TRBV6-1
clone size: many
CDR3 protein: CASSILTGQETQYF

V gene: TRBV5-1
clone size: many
CDR3 protein: CASSPTLINEQYF

V gene: TRBV20-1
clone size: .
CDR3 protein: CSAPGGQGPLTYNEQFF

V gene: TRBV6-2/TRBV6-3
clone size: .
CDR3 protein: CASSLGDTRGHEQFF

V gene: TRBV5-1
clone size: many
CDR3 protein: CASSLDADTQYF

V gene: TRBV7-9
clone size: few
CDR3 protein: CASSTASSYNEQFF

V gene: TRBV20-1
clone size: few
CDR3 protein: CSARDQEDSSSEAFF

V gene: TRBV5-1
clone size: few
CDR3 protein: CASSPPGGVETQYF

V gene: TRBV14
clone size: .
CDR3 protein: CASSQDKVKWLGNTGELFF

V gene: TRBV13
clone size: many
CDR3 protein: CASSPSGGLDTQYF

V gene: TRBV3-1
clone size: .
CDR3 protein: CASSQDSRELNTQYF

V gene: TRBV7-9
clone size: few
CDR3 protein: CASSLVVLGTEAFF

V gene: TRBV20-1
clone size: .
CDR3 protein: CSARENGYTF

V gene: TRBV30
clone size: .
CDR3 protein: CAWSRSTGESQYF

V gene: TRBV5-8
clone size: .
CDR3 protein: CASSLMGGHGETQYF

V gene: TRBV3-1
clone size: many
CDR3 protein: CASSHDPFVAKNIQYF

V gene: TRBV27
clone size: .
CDR3 protein: CASSLSLGFGGELFF

V gene: TRBV7-9
clone size: .
CDR3 protein: CACSLPGTGGSYNEQFF

V gene: TRBV24-1
clone size: many
CDR3 protein: CATSDTAGVYTGELFF